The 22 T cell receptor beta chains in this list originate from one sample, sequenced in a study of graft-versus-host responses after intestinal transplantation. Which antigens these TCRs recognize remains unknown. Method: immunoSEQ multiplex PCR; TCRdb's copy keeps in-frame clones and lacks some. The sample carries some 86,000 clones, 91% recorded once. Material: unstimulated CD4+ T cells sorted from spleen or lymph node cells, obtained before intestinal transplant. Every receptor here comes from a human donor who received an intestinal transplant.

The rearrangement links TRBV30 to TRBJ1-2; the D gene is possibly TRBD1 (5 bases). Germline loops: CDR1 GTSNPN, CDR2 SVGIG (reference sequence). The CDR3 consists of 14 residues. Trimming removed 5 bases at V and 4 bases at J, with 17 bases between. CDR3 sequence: CAWEGAEKLYGYTF. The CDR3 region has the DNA TGTGCCTGGGAAGGGGCCGAGAAACTCTATGGCTACACCTTC.

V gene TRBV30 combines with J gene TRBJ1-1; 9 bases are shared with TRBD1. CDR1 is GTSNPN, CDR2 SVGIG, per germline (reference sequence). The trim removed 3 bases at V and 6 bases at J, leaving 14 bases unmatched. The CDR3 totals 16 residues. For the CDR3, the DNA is TGTGCCTGGAGGGCTCCCGGGACAGGGACTGGGGCTGAAGCTTTCTTT. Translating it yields CAWRAPGTGTGAEAFF.

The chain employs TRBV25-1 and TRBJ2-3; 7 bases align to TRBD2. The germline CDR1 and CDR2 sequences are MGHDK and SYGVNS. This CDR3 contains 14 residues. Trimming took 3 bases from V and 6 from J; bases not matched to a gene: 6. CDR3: CASSDKGGLDTQYF. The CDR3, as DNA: TGTGCCAGCAGTGATAAGGGAGGGTTGGATACGCAGTATTTT.

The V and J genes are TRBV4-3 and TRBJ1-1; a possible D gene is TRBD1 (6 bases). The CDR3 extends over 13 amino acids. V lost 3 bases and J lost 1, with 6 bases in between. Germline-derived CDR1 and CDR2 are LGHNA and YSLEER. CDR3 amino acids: CASSQDRNTEAFF. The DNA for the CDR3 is TGCGCCAGCAGCCAGGACAGGAACACTGAAGCTTTCTTT.

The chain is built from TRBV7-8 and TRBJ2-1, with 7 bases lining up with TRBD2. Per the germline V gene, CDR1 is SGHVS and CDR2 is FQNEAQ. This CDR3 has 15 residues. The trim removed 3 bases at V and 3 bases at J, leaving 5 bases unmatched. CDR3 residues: CASSFRAGFYNEQFF. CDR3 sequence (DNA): TGTGCCAGCAGCTTCCGAGCGGGGTTCTACAATGAGCAGTTCTTC.

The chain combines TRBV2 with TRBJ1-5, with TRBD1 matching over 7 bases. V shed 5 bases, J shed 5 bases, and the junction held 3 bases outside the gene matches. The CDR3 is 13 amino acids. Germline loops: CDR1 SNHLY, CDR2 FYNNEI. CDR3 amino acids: CASSMTGHQPQHF. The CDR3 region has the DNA TGTGCCAGCAGTATGACAGGGCATCAGCCCCAGCATTTT.

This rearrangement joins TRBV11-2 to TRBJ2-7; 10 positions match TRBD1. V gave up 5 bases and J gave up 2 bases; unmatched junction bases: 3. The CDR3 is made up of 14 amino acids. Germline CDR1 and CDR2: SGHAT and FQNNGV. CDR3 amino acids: CASSRTGGTYEQYF. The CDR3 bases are TGTGCCAGCAGCCGGACAGGGGGAACCTACGAGCAGTACTTC.

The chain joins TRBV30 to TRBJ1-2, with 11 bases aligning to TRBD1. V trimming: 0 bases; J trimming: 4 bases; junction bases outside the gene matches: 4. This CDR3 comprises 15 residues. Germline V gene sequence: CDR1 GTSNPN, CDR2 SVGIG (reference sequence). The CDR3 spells CAWSVGTGGTYGYTF. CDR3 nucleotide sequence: TGTGCCTGGAGTGTAGGGACAGGGGGTACCTATGGCTACACCTTC.

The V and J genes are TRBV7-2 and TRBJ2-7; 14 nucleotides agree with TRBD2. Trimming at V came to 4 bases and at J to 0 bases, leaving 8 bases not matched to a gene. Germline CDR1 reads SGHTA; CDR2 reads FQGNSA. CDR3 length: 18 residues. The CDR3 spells CASSWTTSGGAYSYEQYF. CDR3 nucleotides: TGTGCCAGCAGCTGGACGACTAGCGGGGGGGCTTACTCCTACGAGCAGTACTTC.

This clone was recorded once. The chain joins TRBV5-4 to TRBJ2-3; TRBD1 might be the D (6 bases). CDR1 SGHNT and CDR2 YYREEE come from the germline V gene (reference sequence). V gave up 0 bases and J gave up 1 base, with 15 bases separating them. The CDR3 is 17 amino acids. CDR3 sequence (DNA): TGTGCCAGCAGCTTGGGTGGAAGGAACAGGGGCACAGATACGCAGTATTTT. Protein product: CASSLGGRNRGTDTQYF.

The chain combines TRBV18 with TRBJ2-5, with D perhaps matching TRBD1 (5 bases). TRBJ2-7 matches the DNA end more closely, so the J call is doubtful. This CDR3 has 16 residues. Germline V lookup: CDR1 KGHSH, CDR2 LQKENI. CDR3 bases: TGTGCCAGCTCACCACCGAATTCCGGACAAGCCTACGAGCAGTACTTC. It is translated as CASSPPNSGQAYEQYF.

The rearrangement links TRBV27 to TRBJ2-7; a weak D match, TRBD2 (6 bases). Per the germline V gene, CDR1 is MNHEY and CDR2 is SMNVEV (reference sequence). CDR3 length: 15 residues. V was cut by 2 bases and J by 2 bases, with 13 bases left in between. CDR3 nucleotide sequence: TGTGCCAGCAGTTTAGAGGCGGGGAGTACCTACGAGCAGTACTTC. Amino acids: CASSLEAGSTYEQYF.

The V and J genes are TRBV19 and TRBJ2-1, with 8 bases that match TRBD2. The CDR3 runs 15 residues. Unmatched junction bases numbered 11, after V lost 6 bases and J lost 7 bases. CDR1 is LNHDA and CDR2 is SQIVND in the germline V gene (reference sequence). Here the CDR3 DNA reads TGTGCCAGTAGAGACCCCGGGGGGGCAGGAAATGAGCAGTTCTTC. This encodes CASRDPGGAGNEQFF.

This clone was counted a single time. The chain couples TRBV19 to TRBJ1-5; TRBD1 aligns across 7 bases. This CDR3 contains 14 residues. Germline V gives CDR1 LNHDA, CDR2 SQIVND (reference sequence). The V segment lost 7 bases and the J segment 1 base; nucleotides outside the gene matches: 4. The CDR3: CASIQGGSNQPQHF. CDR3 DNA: TGTGCCAGTATTCAGGGGGGCAGCAATCAGCCCCAGCATTTT.

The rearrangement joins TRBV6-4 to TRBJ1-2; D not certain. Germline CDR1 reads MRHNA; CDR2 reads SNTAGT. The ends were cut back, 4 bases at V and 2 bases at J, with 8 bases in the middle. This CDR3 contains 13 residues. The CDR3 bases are TGTGCCAGCAGTGTGGGCCCGAACTATGGCTACACCTTC. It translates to CASSVGPNYGYTF.

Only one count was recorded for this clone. The CDR3 region is CASSIDGWGQGAPYEQYF. The CDR3 DNA reads as TGTGCCAGTAGTATAGACGGATGGGGACAAGGAGCCCCCTACGAGCAGTACTTC. The chain links TRBV19 to TRBJ2-7; TRBD1 might be the D (6 bases). Germline V gene data show CDR1 as LNHDA and CDR2 as SQIVND (reference sequence). Trimming cost V 0 bases and J 2 bases, with 20 bases left between them. CDR3 length: 18 residues. Complete variable domain (other parts from reference TRBV19 and TRBJ2-7): DGGITQSPKYLFRKEGQNVTLSCEQNLNHDAMYWYRQDPGQGLRLIYYSQIVNDFQKGDIAEGYSVSREKKESFPLTVTSAQKNPTAFYLCASSIDGWGQGAPYEQYFGPGTRLTVT.

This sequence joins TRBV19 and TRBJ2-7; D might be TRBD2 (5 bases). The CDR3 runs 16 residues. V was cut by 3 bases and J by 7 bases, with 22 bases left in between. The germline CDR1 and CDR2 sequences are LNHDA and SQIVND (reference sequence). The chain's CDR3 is CASSIGESLGNNEQYF. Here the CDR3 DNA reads TGTGCCAGTAGTATCGGCGAGTCCCTCGGGAACAATGAGCAGTACTTC.

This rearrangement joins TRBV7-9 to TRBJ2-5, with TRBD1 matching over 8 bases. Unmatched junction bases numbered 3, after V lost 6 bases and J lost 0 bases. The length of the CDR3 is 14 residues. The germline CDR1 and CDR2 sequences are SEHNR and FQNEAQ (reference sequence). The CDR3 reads CASSNRGYQETQYF. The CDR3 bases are TGTGCCAGCAGTAACAGGGGGTACCAAGAGACCCAGTACTTC.

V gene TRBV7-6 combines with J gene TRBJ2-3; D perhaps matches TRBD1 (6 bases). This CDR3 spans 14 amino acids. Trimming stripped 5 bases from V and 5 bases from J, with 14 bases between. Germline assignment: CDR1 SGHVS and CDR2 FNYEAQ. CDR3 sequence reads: CASSIYTGLDTQYF. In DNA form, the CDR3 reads TGTGCCAGCAGCATTTATACAGGGCTAGATACGCAGTATTTT.

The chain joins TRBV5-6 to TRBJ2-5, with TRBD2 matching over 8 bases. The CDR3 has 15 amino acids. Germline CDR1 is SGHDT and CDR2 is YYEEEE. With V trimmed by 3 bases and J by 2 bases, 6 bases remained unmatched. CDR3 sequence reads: CASSSKRGPQETQYF. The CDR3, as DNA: TGTGCCAGCAGCTCAAAGCGGGGGCCTCAAGAGACCCAGTACTTC.

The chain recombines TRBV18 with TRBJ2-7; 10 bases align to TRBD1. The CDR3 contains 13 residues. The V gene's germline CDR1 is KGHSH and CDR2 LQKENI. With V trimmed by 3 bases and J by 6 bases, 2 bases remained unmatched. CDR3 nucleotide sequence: TGTGCCAGCTCACCGACAGGGGGCGTCGAGCAGTACTTC. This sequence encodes CASSPTGGVEQYF.

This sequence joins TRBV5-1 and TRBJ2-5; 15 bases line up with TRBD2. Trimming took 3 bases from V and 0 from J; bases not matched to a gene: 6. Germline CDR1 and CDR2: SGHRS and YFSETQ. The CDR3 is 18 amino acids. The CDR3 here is CASSSGLAGGPHQETQYF. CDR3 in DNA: TGCGCCAGCAGCTCAGGACTAGCGGGGGGGCCGCACCAAGAGACCCAGTACTTC.